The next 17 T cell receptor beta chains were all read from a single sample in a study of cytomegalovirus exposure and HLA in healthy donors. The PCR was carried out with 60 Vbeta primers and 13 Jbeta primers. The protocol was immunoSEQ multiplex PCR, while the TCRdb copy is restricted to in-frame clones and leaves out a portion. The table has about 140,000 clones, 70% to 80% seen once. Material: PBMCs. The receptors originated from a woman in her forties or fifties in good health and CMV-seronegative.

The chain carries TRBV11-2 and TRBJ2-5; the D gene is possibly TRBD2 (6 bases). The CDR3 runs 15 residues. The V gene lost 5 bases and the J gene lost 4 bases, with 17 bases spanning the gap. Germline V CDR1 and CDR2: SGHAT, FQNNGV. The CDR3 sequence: CASSPGLTAAETQYF. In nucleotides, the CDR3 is TGTGCCAGCAGCCCTGGACTAACAGCGGCAGAGACCCAGTACTTC. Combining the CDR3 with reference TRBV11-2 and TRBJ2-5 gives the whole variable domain EAGVAQSPRYKIIEKRQSVAFWCNPISGHATLYWYQQILGQGPKLLIQFQNNGVVDDSQLPKDRFSAERLKGVDSTLKIQPAKLEDSAVYLCASSPGLTAAETQYFGPGTRLLVL.

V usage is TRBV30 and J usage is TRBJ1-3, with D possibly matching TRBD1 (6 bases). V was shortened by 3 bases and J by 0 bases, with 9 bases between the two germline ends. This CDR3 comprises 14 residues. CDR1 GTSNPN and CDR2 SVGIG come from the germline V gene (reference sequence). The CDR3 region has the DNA TGTGCCTGGAGGGGACACAACTCTGGAAACACCATATATTTT. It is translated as CAWRGHNSGNTIYF. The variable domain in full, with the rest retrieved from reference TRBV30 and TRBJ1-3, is SQTIHQWPATLVQPVGSPLSLECTVEGTSNPNLYWYRQAAGRGLQLLFYSVGIGQISSEVPQNLSASRPQDRQFILSSKKLLLSDSGFYLCAWRGHNSGNTIYFGEGSWLTVV.

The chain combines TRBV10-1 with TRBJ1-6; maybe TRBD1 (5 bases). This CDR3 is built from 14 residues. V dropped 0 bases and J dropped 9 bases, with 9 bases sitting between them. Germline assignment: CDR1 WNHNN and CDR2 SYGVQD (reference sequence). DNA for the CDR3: TGCGCCAGCAGTGAGTCGCAGGGCCCTTCACCCCTCCACTTT. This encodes CASSESQGPSPLHF.

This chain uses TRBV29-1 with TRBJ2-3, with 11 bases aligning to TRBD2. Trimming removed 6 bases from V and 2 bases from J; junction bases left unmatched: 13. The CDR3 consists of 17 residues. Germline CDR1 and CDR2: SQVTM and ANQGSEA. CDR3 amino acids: CSVNFPTSGVYTDTQYF. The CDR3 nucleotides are TGCAGCGTAAACTTCCCGACTAGCGGGGTATACACAGATACGCAGTATTTT.

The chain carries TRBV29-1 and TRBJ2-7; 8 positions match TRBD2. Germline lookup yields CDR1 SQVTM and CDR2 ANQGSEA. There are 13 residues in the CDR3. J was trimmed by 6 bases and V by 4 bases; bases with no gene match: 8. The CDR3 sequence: CSVASGGMSEQYF. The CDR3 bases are TGCAGCGTTGCCAGCGGGGGAATGAGCGAGCAGTACTTC.

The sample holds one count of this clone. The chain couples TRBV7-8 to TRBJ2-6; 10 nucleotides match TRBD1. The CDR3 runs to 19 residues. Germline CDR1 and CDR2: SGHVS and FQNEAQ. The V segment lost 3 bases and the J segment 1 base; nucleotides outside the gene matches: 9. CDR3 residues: CASSLRTGGMLSGANVLTF. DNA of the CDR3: TGTGCCAGCAGCTTGCGGACAGGGGGAATGCTATCTGGGGCCAACGTCCTGACTTTC.

CDR3 nucleotides: TGTGCCATCAGTGAGGTTTGGGGGGGAGGCTACGAGCAGTACTTC. Amino acid sequence: CAISEVWGGGYEQYF. The chain is built from TRBV10-3 and TRBJ2-7; 7 bases line up with TRBD2. The V gene's germline CDR1 is ENHRY and CDR2 SYGVKD. V gave up 2 bases and J gave up 3 bases; unmatched junction bases: 7. The CDR3 is 15 amino acids.

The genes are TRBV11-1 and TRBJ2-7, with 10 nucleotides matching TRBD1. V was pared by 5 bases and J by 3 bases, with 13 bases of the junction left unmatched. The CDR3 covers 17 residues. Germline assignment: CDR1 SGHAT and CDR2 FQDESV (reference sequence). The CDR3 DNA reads TGTGCCAGCAGCCCCAGTCGTAGGACAGGGGGAATCTACGAGCAGTACTTC. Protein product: CASSPSRRTGGIYEQYF.

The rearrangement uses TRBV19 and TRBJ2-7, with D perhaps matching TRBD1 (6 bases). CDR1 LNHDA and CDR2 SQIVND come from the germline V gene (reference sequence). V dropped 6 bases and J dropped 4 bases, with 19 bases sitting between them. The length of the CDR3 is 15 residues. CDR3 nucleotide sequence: TGTGCCAGTAGATTCTCACAGGGAGAGCTATACGAGCAGTACTTC. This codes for CASRFSQGELYEQYF.

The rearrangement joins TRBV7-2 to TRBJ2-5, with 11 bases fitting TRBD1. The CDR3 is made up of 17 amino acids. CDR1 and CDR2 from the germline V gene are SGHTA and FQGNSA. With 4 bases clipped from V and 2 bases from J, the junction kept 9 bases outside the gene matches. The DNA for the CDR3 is TGTGCCAGCAGCTCGGGACAGGGGGGGAGAGTGCAAGAGACCCAGTACTTC. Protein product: CASSSGQGGRVQETQYF.

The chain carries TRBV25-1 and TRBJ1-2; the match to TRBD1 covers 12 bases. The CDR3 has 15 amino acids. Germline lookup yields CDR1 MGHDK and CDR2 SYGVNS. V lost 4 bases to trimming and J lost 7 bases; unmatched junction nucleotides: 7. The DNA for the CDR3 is TGTGCCAGCAGTGCCGGGACAGGGGGCTTAAGTGGCTACACCTTC. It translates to CASSAGTGGLSGYTF.

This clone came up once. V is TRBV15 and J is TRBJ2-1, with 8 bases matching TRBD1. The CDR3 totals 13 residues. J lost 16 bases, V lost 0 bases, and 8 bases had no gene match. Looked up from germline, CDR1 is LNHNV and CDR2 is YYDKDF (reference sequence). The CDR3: CATSRDINRGSFF. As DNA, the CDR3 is TGTGCCACCAGCAGAGACATTAACAGGGGGTCTTTCTTC.

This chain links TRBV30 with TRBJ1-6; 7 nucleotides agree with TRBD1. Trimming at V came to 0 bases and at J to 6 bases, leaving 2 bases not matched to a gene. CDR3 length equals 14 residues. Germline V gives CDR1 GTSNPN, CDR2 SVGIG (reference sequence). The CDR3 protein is CAWSVAGGNSPLHF. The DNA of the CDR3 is TGTGCCTGGAGTGTAGCAGGGGGTAATTCACCCCTCCACTTT.

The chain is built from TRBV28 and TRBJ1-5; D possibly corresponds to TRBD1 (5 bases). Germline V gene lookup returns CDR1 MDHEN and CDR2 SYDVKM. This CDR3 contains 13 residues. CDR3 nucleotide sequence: TGTGCTACCAAGGGGATCCGCAATCAGCCCCAGCATTTT. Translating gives CATKGIRNQPQHF.

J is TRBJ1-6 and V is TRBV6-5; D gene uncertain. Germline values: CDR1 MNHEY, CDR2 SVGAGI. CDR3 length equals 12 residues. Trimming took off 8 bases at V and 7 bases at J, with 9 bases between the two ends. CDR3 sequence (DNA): TGTGCCAGCCGGGGAAACAATTCACCCCTCCACTTT. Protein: CASRGNNSPLHF.

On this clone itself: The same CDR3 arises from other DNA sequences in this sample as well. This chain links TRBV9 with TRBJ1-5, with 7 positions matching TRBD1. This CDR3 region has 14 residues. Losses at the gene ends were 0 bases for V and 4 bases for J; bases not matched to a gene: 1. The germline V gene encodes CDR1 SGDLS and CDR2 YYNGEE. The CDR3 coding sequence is TGTGCCAGCAGCGTAGGACAGGGTAATCAGCCCCAGCATTTT. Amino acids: CASSVGQGNQPQHF. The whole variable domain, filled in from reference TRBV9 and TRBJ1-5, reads DSGVTQTPKHLITATGQRVTLRCSPRSGDLSVYWYQQSLDQGLQFLIQYYNGEERAKGNILERFSAQQFPDLHSELNLSSLELGDSALYFCASSVGQGNQPQHFGDGTRLSIL.

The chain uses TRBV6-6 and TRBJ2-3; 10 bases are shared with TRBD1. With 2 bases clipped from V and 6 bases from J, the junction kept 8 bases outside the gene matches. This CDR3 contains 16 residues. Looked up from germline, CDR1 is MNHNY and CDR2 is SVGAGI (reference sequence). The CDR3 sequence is CASSYRRDRGTDTQYF. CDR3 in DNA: TGTGCCAGCAGTTACCGGAGGGACAGGGGTACCGATACGCAGTATTTT.